This paragraph covers one TCR beta chain sequence. Antigen unknown. These data are taken from a study of shared clonotypes between healthy human individuals. Assay used: immunoSEQ multiplex PCR; TCRdb lists only in-frame clones, some missing. The sample lists approximately 1.1 million clones; 70% to 80% were seen once. Study-wide findings and caveats: Naive subsets, compared against memory subsets, generally had larger estimated richness values. It was only blood that was sampled, and tissue repertoires likely differ.

Study donors comprised healthy, HIV-negative adults devoid of recent acute infection or vaccination. The sequenced sample was memory CD4+ T cells from PBMCs. Specified subset: CD45RA-negative fraction. The sequence came from a man aged 18 to 29 in good health. Some clones in this sample may be carry-over from other donors' samples.

CDR3 protein: CAWSGIGTLLHEQYF. The CDR3 coding sequence is TGTGCCTGGAGTGGAATCGGGACGCTGCTTCACGAGCAGTACTTC. The chain links TRBV30 to TRBJ2-7; D is perhaps TRBD1 or TRBD2 (5 bases each). CDR3 length: 15 amino acids. The V end was cut by 1 base, the J end by 5 bases, with 18 bases between. Looked up from germline, CDR1 is GTSNPN and CDR2 is SVGIG (reference sequence).